The 7 T cell receptor beta chains listed next were all sequenced from one sample in a study of human T cells and chemical hapten exposure (dated by TCRdb to 2020 to 2022). The library was prepared using RACE. For sequencing, a NextSeq 500 was employed. TCRdb handled the public reads itself, with Q25 trimming in fastp and clone calling in MiXCR, and kept productive beta chains. When rows share a CDR3 protein, they turn into one entry using the most common DNA and genes. The sample table lists approximately 52,000 distinct CDR3 sequences, 11% of them with a count of one. The leading ten clones occupy 1.8% of the sample. What this sample's time point label stands for: patch test 1, 2 weeks after DPC sensitization. The treatment or condition label on this specimen signifies: therapeutic diphenylcyclopropenone sensitization with weekly scalp DPC. Total RNA was isolated from unfractionated whole blood collected in Tempus Blood RNA tubes.

This specimen consisted of whole blood, obtained in connection with sensitization to the hapten diphenylcyclopropenone (DPC). These receptors all come from a woman between 40 and 55 years old with alopecia areata. Some clones in this sample may be carry-over from other donors' samples.

This clonotype occurred a few times. This chain links TRBV20-1 with TRBJ1-5; D uncertain. The V gene lost 5 bases and the J gene lost 3 bases, with 14 bases spanning the gap. Germline CDR1 reads DFQATT; CDR2 reads SNEGSKA (reference sequence). The length of the CDR3 is 14 residues. CDR3 DNA sequence: TGCAGTGCTTGGGGTGGGCGGTACAATCAGCCCCAGCATTTT. It translates to CSAWGGRYNQPQHF.

This clonotype was counted ten times or more. This sequence joins TRBV18 and TRBJ2-3, with TRBD1 matching over 7 bases. CDR3 size: 16 residues. Per germline, CDR1 KGHSH and CDR2 LQKENI. V shed 2 bases and J 7 bases; nucleotides not matched to a gene: 12. The CDR3 here is CASSPGRDRAVNTQYF. The CDR3 region has the DNA TGTGCCAGCTCACCAGGGAGAGACAGGGCGGTGAATACGCAGTATTTT.

V is TRBV28 and J is TRBJ1-2, with D uncertain. Germline V CDR1 and CDR2: MDHEN, SYDVKM. V shed 1 base and J shed 0 bases, with 9 bases lying between them. CDR3 length equals 15 residues. The DNA of the CDR3 is TGTGCCAGCAGTTTATTGAACTACTCTAACTATGGCTACACCTTC. Its translation: CASSLLNYSNYGYTF.

The chain recombines TRBV28 with TRBJ1-2; the D is unclear. CDR1 MDHEN and CDR2 SYDVKM come from the germline V gene. The CDR3 has 12 amino acids. Deletions cut 4 bases from V and 3 bases from J, with 6 bases between. The CDR3 is CASSSRDYGYTF. The CDR3 DNA follows: TGTGCCAGCAGTTCAAGAGACTATGGCTACACCTTC.

The chain's CDR3 is CSAPWRGGRYEQFF. The CDR3 region has the DNA TGCAGTGCCCCTTGGAGGGGGGGCCGATATGAGCAGTTCTTC. This chain links TRBV20-1 with TRBJ2-1, with D possibly TRBD2 on 7 matching bases. Germline values: CDR1 DFQATT, CDR2 SNEGSKA (reference sequence). CDR3 length: 14 residues. Between the trimmed V and J ends, which lost 6 bases and 8 bases, there was a span of 20 bases.

This clonotype was picked up one time. The CDR3 protein is CASSLGLAGNTDTQYF. CDR3 DNA: TGTGCCAGCAGCTTGGGACTAGCGGGGAACACAGATACGCAGTATTTT. The V gene is TRBV7-2, the J gene TRBJ2-3, with 13 bases that match TRBD2. V was clipped by 3 bases and J by 2 bases; unmatched bases: 2. From germline, CDR1 is SGHTA and CDR2 FQGNSA. The CDR3 runs 16 residues.

The rearrangement links TRBV28 to TRBJ2-5; D is possibly TRBD2 (6 bases). The V gene lost 3 bases and the J gene lost 2 bases, with 13 bases spanning the gap. CDR1 and CDR2 from the germline V gene are MDHEN and SYDVKM. This CDR3 has 15 amino acids. The CDR3 sequence is CASSLAGRGQETQYF. The CDR3 DNA is TGTGCCAGCAGTTTGGCGGGAAGGGGTCAAGAGACCCAGTACTTC. Together with reference TRBV28 and TRBJ2-5, the CDR3 gives the full variable domain: DVKVTQSSRYLVKRTGEKVFLECVQDMDHENMFWYRQDPGLGLRLIYFSYDVKMKEKGDIPEGYSVSREKKERFSLILESASTNQTSMYLCASSLAGRGQETQYFGPGTRLLVL.